This passage covers 19 T cell receptor beta chains from one sample sequenced in a study of T cells in Graves' hyperthyroidism and ophthalmopathy. Amplification targeted TCR beta CDR3 regions from RNA transcripts. A first-round RT-PCR of the TCR CDR3 used the HTBI primer set. Using its own MiXCR run on the multiplex PCR reads, TCRdb lists one record per CDR3 protein. The sample yields 650,000 to 850,000 distinct CDR3 sequences, 15% to 20% seen once. The sample was blood. These receptors all come from a woman in her fifties or sixties with Graves' hyperthyroidism that later progressed to Graves' ophthalmopathy.

This chain uses TRBV7-6 with TRBJ2-3; D may match TRBD1 or TRBD2 (5 bases each). Trimming left V 4 bases short and J 2 bases short, with 16 bases between. Germline values: CDR1 SGHVS, CDR2 FNYEAQ. The CDR3 loop spans 16 amino acids. CDR3 nucleotides: TGTGCCAGCAGCTCCCCCGAGGGGCCAGACACAGATACGCAGTATTTT. As protein: CASSSPEGPDTDTQYF.

The chain uses TRBV7-3 and TRBJ2-3; no definite D call. Germline V gene data show CDR1 as SGHTA and CDR2 as FQGTGA. V was shortened by 4 bases and J by 3 bases, with 14 bases between the two germline ends. This CDR3 contains 15 residues. The CDR3 spells CASSSDGKGTDTQYF. The CDR3 DNA reads TGTGCCAGCAGCTCGGACGGAAAAGGGACAGATACGCAGTATTTT.

Only a few counts were recorded for this clonotype. The chain links TRBV19 to TRBJ2-2; D perhaps matches TRBD1 (5 bases). The ends were cut back, 2 bases at V and 6 bases at J, with 13 bases in the middle. The length of the CDR3 is 15 residues. Germline V gives CDR1 LNHDA, CDR2 SQIVND (reference sequence). CDR3 in DNA: TGTGCCAGTAGTATAAGGGGTTTTATGTCCGGGGAGCTGTTTTTT. Protein: CASSIRGFMSGELFF. Together with reference TRBV19 and TRBJ2-2, the CDR3 gives the full variable domain: DGGITQSPKYLFRKEGQNVTLSCEQNLNHDAMYWYRQDPGQGLRLIYYSQIVNDFQKGDIAEGYSVSREKKESFPLTVTSAQKNPTAFYLCASSIRGFMSGELFFGEGSRLTVL.

In its sample, this clonotype was seen a few times. The rearrangement uses TRBV6-6 and TRBJ2-1; D is unclear. CDR3 size: 14 residues. Germline CDR1 MNHNY, CDR2 SVGAGI (reference sequence). The V end lost 2 bases, the J end lost 6 bases, and 11 bases lay between the germline ends. The CDR3 sequence is CASSYDSSTNEQFF. The CDR3 DNA follows: TGTGCCAGCAGTTACGACTCCTCTACCAATGAGCAGTTCTTC.

This clonotype was observed at least ten times. The V gene is TRBV3-1, the J gene TRBJ1-3; D is unresolved. Trimming pared 1 base from V and 3 bases from J, leaving 10 bases between. There are 15 residues in the CDR3. Germline CDR1 is LGHDT and CDR2 is YNNKEL (reference sequence). The CDR3 bases are TGTGCCAGCAGCCAAGGGCAGAGGATTGGAAACACCATATATTTT. It is translated as CASSQGQRIGNTIYF.

This clonotype was counted many times. The J gene is TRBJ1-4, the V gene TRBV3-1; D ambiguous. Germline-derived CDR1 and CDR2 are LGHDT and YNNKEL (reference sequence). The CDR3 has 14 residues. The V and J ends lost 4 bases and 8 bases respectively, with 14 bases between them. The CDR3 region is CASSPRPGGEKLFF. CDR3 bases: TGTGCCAGCAGCCCCCGTCCCGGTGGAGAAAAACTGTTTTTT. Drawing the rest from reference TRBV3-1 and TRBJ1-4, the complete variable domain is DTAVSQTPKYLVTQMGNDKSIKCEQNLGHDTMYWYKQDSKKFLKIMFSYNNKELIINETVPNRFSPKSPDKAHLNLHINSLELGDSAVYFCASSPRPGGEKLFFGSGTQLSVL.

As concerns this clonotype: At one end the junction does not follow the germline gene, possibly because of a read error. The rearrangement uses TRBV7-8 and TRBJ1-5, with D maybe TRBD1 (6 bases). There are 17 residues in the CDR3. Germline V CDR1 and CDR2: SGHVS, FQNEAQ. In DNA form, the CDR3 reads TGTGCCGGCAGCTTAGCCCGAAGGGGGAAACAGTTCATCGCCCAGCATTTT. This codes for CAGSLARRGKQFIAQHF.

V usage is TRBV11-2 and J usage is TRBJ1-5, with TRBD1 matching over 8 bases. Germline CDR1 and CDR2: SGHAT and FQNNGV. This CDR3 spans 18 amino acids. Trimming cost V 1 base and J 3 bases; bases outside gene matches: 11. CDR3 sequence: CASSLGSVGQGANQPQHF. CDR3 in DNA: TGTGCCAGCAGCTTAGGTTCGGTTGGACAGGGAGCCAATCAGCCCCAGCATTTT.

This clonotype turned up a few times. This CDR3 is CASTWGENQPQHF. CDR3 bases: TGTGCCAGTACCTGGGGGGAGAATCAGCCCCAGCATTTT. The V and J genes are TRBV19 and TRBJ1-5, with D possibly being TRBD1 (5 bases). The CDR3 length is 13 residues. Germline assignment: CDR1 LNHDA and CDR2 SQIVND (reference sequence). The V gene lost 7 bases and the J gene lost 4 bases, with 11 bases spanning the gap.

This clonotype has at least ten counts. The rearrangement joins TRBV2 to TRBJ1-5, with D tentatively TRBD1 (6 bases). The CDR3 length is 13 residues. The germline CDR1 and CDR2 sequences are SNHLY and FYNNEI. Trimming removed 5 bases from V and 4 bases from J, with 9 bases in between. The CDR3 protein is CASSRGWNQPQHF. CDR3 nucleotides: TGTGCCAGCAGTAGGGGGTGGAATCAGCCCCAGCATTTT.

This clonotype has at least ten counts. The rearrangement uses TRBV2 and TRBJ2-3, with 7 bases identical to TRBD1. From germline, CDR1 is SNHLY and CDR2 FYNNEI. V was clipped by 7 bases and J by 2 bases; unmatched bases: 6. This CDR3 contains 14 residues. CDR3 in DNA: TGTGCCAGCATCGAACAGGGGATCACAGATACGCAGTATTTT. Translation: CASIEQGITDTQYF.

V gene TRBV7-9 combines with J gene TRBJ1-1, with unresolved D. The V gene's germline CDR1 is SEHNR and CDR2 FQNEAQ (reference sequence). V lost 2 bases to trimming and J lost 1 base, with 8 bases between them. The CDR3 has 14 residues. CDR3 DNA: TGTGCCAGCAGCTTATTCACGAAGAACACTGAAGCTTTCTTT. The encoded protein is CASSLFTKNTEAFF.

This clonotype was observed at least ten times. The J gene is TRBJ2-5, the V gene TRBV12-5; 8 bases align to TRBD1. This CDR3 comprises 14 residues. The germline V gene encodes CDR1 LGHNT and CDR2 FRNRAP. Trimming took 2 bases from V and 5 from J; bases not matched to a gene: 4. Here the CDR3 reads CASGLLDRAETQYF. The CDR3 bases are TGTGCTAGTGGTTTGTTGGACAGGGCGGAGACCCAGTACTTC.

This chain links TRBV3-1 with TRBJ1-4, with 9 bases identical to TRBD1. Germline CDR1 is LGHDT and CDR2 is YNNKEL (reference sequence). This CDR3 has 15 amino acids. Trimming cost V 2 bases and J 7 bases; bases outside gene matches: 5. The CDR3: CASSQLDRGSEKLFF. CDR3 in DNA: TGTGCCAGCAGCCAACTAGACAGGGGGAGTGAAAAACTGTTTTTT.

The J gene is TRBJ1-4, the V gene TRBV7-9; D unclear. The CDR3 contains 13 residues. Germline V gene sequence: CDR1 SEHNR, CDR2 FQNEAQ (reference sequence). V lost 2 bases to trimming and J lost 8 bases, with 9 bases between them. The DNA for the CDR3 is TGTGCCAGCAGCTTACCCGGTCGGGAAAAACTGTTTTTT. Amino acid sequence: CASSLPGREKLFF.

Comment on this clonotype: This may be a read error: a much more frequent sequence differs by one nucleotide. The J gene is TRBJ1-1, the V gene TRBV7-3; 10 nucleotides agree with TRBD1. The germline gives CDR1 SGHTA, CDR2 FQGTGA. V lost 5 bases to trimming and J lost 0 bases; unmatched junction nucleotides: 9. This CDR3 has 17 residues. The CDR3 DNA sequence: TGTGCCAGCAGCCGCAGGCGGGGGACAGGGGTGAACACTGAAGCTTTCTTT. Encoded protein: CASSRRRGTGVNTEAFF. Full variable domain (missing parts from reference TRBV7-3 and TRBJ1-1): GAGVSQTPSNKVTEKGKYVELRCDPISGHTALYWYRQSLGQGPEFLIYFQGTGAADDSGLPNDRFFAVRPEGSVSTLKIQRTERGDSAVYLCASSRRRGTGVNTEAFFGQGTRLTVV.

The chain joins TRBV7-3 to TRBJ2-7; weak D call: TRBD1 (5 bases). This CDR3 has 13 amino acids. The germline CDR1 and CDR2 sequences are SGHTA and FQGTGA. The germline V and J ends were trimmed by 4 bases and 4 bases, with 11 bases remaining between them. The chain's CDR3 is CASSYAQEYEQYF. CDR3 nucleotides: TGTGCCAGCAGCTACGCACAGGAATACGAGCAGTACTTC.

This clonotype occurred a few times. This rearrangement joins TRBV10-3 to TRBJ1-4; D remains ambiguous. In germline, CDR1 is ENHRY, CDR2 SYGVKD. Trimming took 0 bases from V and 4 from J, leaving 9 bases between them. The CDR3 consists of 15 residues. The CDR3 here is CAISESRPLNEKLFF. DNA for the CDR3: TGTGCCATCAGTGAGTCAAGGCCTCTTAATGAAAAACTGTTTTTT.

V gene TRBV20-1 combines with J gene TRBJ2-3; D not certain. V dropped 3 bases and J dropped 6 bases, with 10 bases sitting between them. The CDR3 runs 12 residues. The germline V gene encodes CDR1 DFQATT and CDR2 SNEGSKA (reference sequence). The CDR3: CSASRAEDTQYF. For the CDR3, the DNA is TGCAGTGCTAGTCGGGCCGAGGATACGCAGTATTTT.